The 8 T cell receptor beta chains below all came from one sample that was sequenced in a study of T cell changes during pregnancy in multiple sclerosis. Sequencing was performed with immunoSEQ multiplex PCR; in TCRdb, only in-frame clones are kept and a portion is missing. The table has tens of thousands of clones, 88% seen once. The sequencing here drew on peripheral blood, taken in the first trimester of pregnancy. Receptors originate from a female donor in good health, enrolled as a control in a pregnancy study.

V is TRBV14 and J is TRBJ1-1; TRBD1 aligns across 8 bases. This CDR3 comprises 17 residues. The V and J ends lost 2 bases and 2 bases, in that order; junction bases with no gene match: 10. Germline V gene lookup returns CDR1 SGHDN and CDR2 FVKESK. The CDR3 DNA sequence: TGTGCCAGCAGCCAACTCTCGACAGGGGCCACAAACACTGAAGCTTTCTTT. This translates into CASSQLSTGATNTEAFF.

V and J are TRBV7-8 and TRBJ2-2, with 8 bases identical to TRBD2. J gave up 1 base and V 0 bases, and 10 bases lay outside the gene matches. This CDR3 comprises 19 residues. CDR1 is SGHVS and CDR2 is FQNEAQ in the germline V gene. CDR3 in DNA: TGTGCCAGCAGCTTAGCCGCTAGCGGGCGGCGCCGGAACACCGGGGAGCTGTTTTTT. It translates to CASSLAASGRRRNTGELFF.

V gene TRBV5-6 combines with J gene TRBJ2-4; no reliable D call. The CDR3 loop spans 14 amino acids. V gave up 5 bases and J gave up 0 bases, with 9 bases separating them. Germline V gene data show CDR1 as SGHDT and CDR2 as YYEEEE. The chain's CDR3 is CASSSFVAKNIQYF. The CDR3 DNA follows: TGTGCCAGCAGTTCTTTCGTAGCCAAAAACATTCAGTACTTC.

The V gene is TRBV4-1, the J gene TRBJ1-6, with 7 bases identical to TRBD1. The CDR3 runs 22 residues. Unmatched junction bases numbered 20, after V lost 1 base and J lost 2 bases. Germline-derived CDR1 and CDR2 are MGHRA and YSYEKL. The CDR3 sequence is CASSQVIQGEDLTSTYNSPLHF. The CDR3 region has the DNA TGCGCCAGCAGCCAAGTAATCCAGGGGGAAGACCTAACCTCGACCTATAATTCACCCCTCCACTTT.

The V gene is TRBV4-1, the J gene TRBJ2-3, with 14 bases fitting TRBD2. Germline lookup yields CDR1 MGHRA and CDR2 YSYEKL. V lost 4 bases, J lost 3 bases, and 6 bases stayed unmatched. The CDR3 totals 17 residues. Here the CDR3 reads CASSRLRTSGGTDTQYF. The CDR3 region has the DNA TGCGCCAGCAGCCGCCTCAGGACTAGCGGGGGGACAGATACGCAGTATTTT.

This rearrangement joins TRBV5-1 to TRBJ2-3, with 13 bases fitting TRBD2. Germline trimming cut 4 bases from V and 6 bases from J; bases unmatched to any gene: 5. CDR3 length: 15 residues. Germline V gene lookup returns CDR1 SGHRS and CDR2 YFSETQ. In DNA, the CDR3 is TGCGCCAGCAGCCTCGGACTAGCGGGAGAGGATACGCAGTATTTT. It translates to CASSLGLAGEDTQYF.

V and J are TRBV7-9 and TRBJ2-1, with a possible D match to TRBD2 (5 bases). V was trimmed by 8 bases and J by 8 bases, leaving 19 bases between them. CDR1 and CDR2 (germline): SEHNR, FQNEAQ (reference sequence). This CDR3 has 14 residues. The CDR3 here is CASRSGSRRHEQFF. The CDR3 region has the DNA TGTGCCAGCCGGAGTGGGAGTCGGAGGCATGAGCAGTTCTTC.

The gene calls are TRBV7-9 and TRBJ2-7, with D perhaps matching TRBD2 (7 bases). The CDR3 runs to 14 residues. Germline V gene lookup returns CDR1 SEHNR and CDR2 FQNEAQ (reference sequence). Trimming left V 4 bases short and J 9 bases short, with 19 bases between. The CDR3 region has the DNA TGTGCCAGCAGCTCGTCGGGGGGCGAATCCCTGCAGTACTTC. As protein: CASSSSGGESLQYF. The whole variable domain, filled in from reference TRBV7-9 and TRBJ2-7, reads DTGVSQNPRHKITKRGQNVTFRCDPISEHNRLYWYRQTLGQGPEFLTYFQNEAQLEKSRLLSDRFSAERPKGSFSTLEIQRTEQGDSAMYLCASSSSGGESLQYFGPGTRLTVT.